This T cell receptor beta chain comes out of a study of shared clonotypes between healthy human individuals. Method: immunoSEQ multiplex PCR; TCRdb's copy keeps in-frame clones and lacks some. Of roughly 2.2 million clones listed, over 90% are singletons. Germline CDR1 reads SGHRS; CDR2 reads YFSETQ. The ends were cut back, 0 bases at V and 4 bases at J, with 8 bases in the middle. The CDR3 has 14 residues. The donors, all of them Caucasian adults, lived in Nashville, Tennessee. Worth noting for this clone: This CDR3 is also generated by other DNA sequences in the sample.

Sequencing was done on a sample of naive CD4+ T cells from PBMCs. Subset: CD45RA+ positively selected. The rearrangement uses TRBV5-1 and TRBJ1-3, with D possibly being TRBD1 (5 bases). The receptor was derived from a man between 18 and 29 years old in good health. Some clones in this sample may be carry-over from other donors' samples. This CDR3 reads CASSLVGPGNTIYF. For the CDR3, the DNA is TGCGCCAGCAGCTTGGTGGGGCCGGGAAACACCATATATTTT.